A selection of T cell receptor beta chains follows, all from one sample in a study of T cells after yellow fever vaccination. MiXCR, applied by TCRdb to the 5' RACE reads, yields one record per CDR3 protein. Here the sample spans 300,000 or so distinct CDR3 sequences, around 8.1% being singletons. The specimen was PBMCs, collected roughly 47 days after the first yellow fever vaccination. The receptor source for this set is a man aged 18 to 35 who received the YFV17D yellow fever vaccine. Each CDR3 is given with its conserved first and last residue. A D gene is named only where the DNA matches it firmly. Size tells how often a clone was seen (once, few, many) or the class of an expanded clone, and some rows leave it out.

v_call	d_call	clone_size	cdr3_length	j_call	cdr3_nt	cdr3_aa
TRBV7-6	-	few	11	TRBJ2-5	TGTGCCAGCAGCTTTCAGGGGACCCAGTACTTC	CASSFQGTQYF
TRBV7-2	-	-	14	TRBJ1-1	TGTGCCAGCAGCTCCAGGGATATGAACACTGAAGCTTTCTTT	CASSSRDMNTEAFF
TRBV7-6	-	few	18	TRBJ2-6	TGTGCCAGCAGCTTAGCGGGAATGGGGACGAATGGGGCCAACGTCCTGACTTTC	CASSLAGMGTNGANVLTF
TRBV20-1	-	-	13	TRBJ2-5	TGCAGTGCTCTATCGGGGGGCGCGGAGACCCAGTACTTC	CSALSGGAETQYF
TRBV6-1	-	-	14	TRBJ2-5	TGTGCCAGCCGCCCGGGGACCTCCTGGGAGACCCAGTACTTC	CASRPGTSWETQYF
TRBV9	TRBD2	-	17	TRBJ2-5	TGTGCCAGCAGCCTCCCTAAGATCGGGGGGGCCGAGGAGACCCAGTACTTC	CASSLPKIGGAEETQYF
TRBV5-1	-	-	16	TRBJ1-1	TGCGCCAGCAGCTTGGCGGGAGGGGGTTCTGACACTGAAGCTTTCTTT	CASSLAGGGSDTEAFF
TRBV12-3/TRBV12-4	-	-	12	TRBJ1-2	TGTGCCAGCAGTTCGGGGGAATATGGCTACACCTTC	CASSSGEYGYTF
TRBV4-1	TRBD2	many	17	TRBJ2-1	TGCGCCAGCAGCCTACCTAGCGGGGGACACAAATACAATGAGCAGTTCTTC	CASSLPSGGHKYNEQFF
TRBV25-1	TRBD1	-	17	TRBJ1-2	TGTGCCAGCAGTGGCACAGGGGGTATCACTACTAACTATGGCTACACCTTC	CASSGTGGITTNYGYTF
TRBV20-1	TRBD1	few	13	TRBJ1-5	TGCAGTGCAGCAGCAGGGGGGGGCCAGCCCCAGCATTTT	CSAAAGGGQPQHF
TRBV5-1	-	-	15	TRBJ2-1	TGCGCCAGCAGCCCGGGACACCGCTCCTACAATGAGCAGTTCTTC	CASSPGHRSYNEQFF
TRBV12-5	-	many	15	TRBJ1-6	TGTGCTAGTGGTTTGTTGGACAGCCATGATTCACCCCTCCACTTT	CASGLLDSHDSPLHF
TRBV20-1	-	few	16	TRBJ2-5	TGCAGTGCTAGCGGAGAGGCGAGGGGCCGGGGAGAGACCCAGTACTTC	CSASGEARGRGETQYF
TRBV20-1	-	-	15	TRBJ2-5	TGCAGTGCTAGAGATAGAACGGGGGGACAACGGCCCCAGTACTTC	CSARDRTGGQRPQYF
TRBV6-6	-	-	13	TRBJ2-1	TGTGCCAGCAGCCCCAGGAGCGATAATGAGCAGTTCTTC	CASSPRSDNEQFF
TRBV20-1	-	-	14	TRBJ1-1	TGCAGTGCTAGAACGACAGAACCAGGCCCTGAAGCTTTCTTT	CSARTTEPGPEAFF
TRBV29-1	-	-	16	TRBJ2-2	TGCAGCGTTGATGTGGGTAGCGGCCCGTGGACCGGGGAGCTGTTTTTT	CSVDVGSGPWTGELFF
TRBV20-1	TRBD1	-	15	TRBJ1-6	TGCAGCGCAAAATCCGGGACAGACTATAATTCACCCCTCCACTTT	CSAKSGTDYNSPLHF
TRBV2	-	few	16	TRBJ2-3	TGTGCCAGCAGACCCTTTACGGGGGGCCCCGCAGATACGCAGTATTTT	CASRPFTGGPADTQYF
TRBV4-1	-	-	15	TRBJ1-1	TGCGCCAGCAGCCAAGGGGGCTCCCTTTTTACTGAAGCTTTCTTT	CASSQGGSLFTEAFF
TRBV7-9	-	many	13	TRBJ2-7	TGTGCCAGCAGCCGTGGGACTTCCTACGAGCAGTACTTC	CASSRGTSYEQYF
TRBV12-3/TRBV12-4	-	-	12	TRBJ1-2	TGTGCCAGCAACCTACTAGGGAATGGCTACACCTTC	CASNLLGNGYTF
TRBV7-8	TRBD1	-	16	TRBJ1-4	TGTGCCAGCAGCTTATCTCGGACAGGGTGGAGGGAAAAACTGTTTTTT	CASSLSRTGWREKLFF
TRBV18	TRBD1	-	15	TRBJ2-3	TGTGCCAGCTCACCCGGACAGGGTGTTCGTGTTACGCAGTATTTT	CASSPGQGVRVTQYF
TRBV7-2	TRBD2	-	19	TRBJ2-5	TGTGCCAGCAGCTTAGCTGTCGCGGGGGGGAACAAACTTAAAGAGACCCAGTACTTC	CASSLAVAGGNKLKETQYF
TRBV15	-	-	12	TRBJ1-5	TGTGCCACCAGCAGAGGGGGACGGCCCCAGCATTTT	CATSRGGRPQHF